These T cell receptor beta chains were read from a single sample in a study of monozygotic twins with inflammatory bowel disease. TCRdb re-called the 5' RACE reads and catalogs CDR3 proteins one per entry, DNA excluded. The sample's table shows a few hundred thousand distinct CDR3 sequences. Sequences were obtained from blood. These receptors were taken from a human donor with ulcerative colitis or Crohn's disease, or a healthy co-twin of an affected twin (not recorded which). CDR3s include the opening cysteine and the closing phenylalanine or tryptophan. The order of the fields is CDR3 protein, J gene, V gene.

CDR3aa: CASSLSTPGTQYF
j_gene: TRBJ2-3
v_gene: TRBV27

CDR3aa: CSATRDRVDYGYTF
j_gene: TRBJ1-2
v_gene: TRBV20-1

CDR3aa: CASSISGISNQPQHF
j_gene: TRBJ1-5
v_gene: TRBV19

CDR3aa: CASSLGLGQMNTEAFF
j_gene: TRBJ1-1
v_gene: TRBV3-1

CDR3aa: CASSPQNQYEQYF
j_gene: TRBJ2-7
v_gene: TRBV4-1

CDR3aa: CASSSRFPEQFF
j_gene: TRBJ2-1
v_gene: TRBV7-9

CDR3aa: CASSYSRGRQETQYF
j_gene: TRBJ2-5
v_gene: TRBV6-5

CDR3aa: CASRWVDTGELFF
j_gene: TRBJ2-2
v_gene: TRBV5-6

CDR3aa: CASSRTNQETQYF
j_gene: TRBJ2-5
v_gene: TRBV12-3/TRBV12-4

CDR3aa: CASTTGLAGGIDEQFF
j_gene: TRBJ2-1
v_gene: TRBV6-2/TRBV6-3

CDR3aa: CASSSAPTENYGYTF
j_gene: TRBJ1-2
v_gene: TRBV5-1

CDR3aa: CASRQDTGNADTQYF
j_gene: TRBJ2-3
v_gene: TRBV12-3/TRBV12-4

CDR3aa: CASRSENSGSNQPQHF
j_gene: TRBJ1-5
v_gene: TRBV6-1

CDR3aa: CASTDKRTSGALNEQFF
j_gene: TRBJ2-1
v_gene: TRBV5-6

CDR3aa: CASSAGLMNTEAFF
j_gene: TRBJ1-1
v_gene: TRBV9

CDR3aa: CARSQGGSRRQFF
j_gene: TRBJ2-1
v_gene: TRBV4-3

CDR3aa: CSARDPEKHGTRESDTQYF
j_gene: TRBJ2-3
v_gene: TRBV20-1

CDR3aa: CASSLPREGMNTEAFF
j_gene: TRBJ1-1
v_gene: TRBV7-9

CDR3aa: CASSPTPGLAARSSYNEQFF
j_gene: TRBJ2-1
v_gene: TRBV5-6

CDR3aa: CASSQVFPPTSGGFYNEQFF
j_gene: TRBJ2-1
v_gene: TRBV4-2

CDR3aa: CASSLSRTGEGETQYF
j_gene: TRBJ2-5
v_gene: TRBV7-7

CDR3aa: CASSSDTTQETQYF
j_gene: TRBJ2-5
v_gene: TRBV5-1

CDR3aa: CASTVRDRVVEKLFF
j_gene: TRBJ1-4
v_gene: TRBV12-3/TRBV12-4

CDR3aa: CATSPGGSTYEQYF
j_gene: TRBJ2-7
v_gene: TRBV5-6

CDR3aa: CASSDDTWGVNEQFF
j_gene: TRBJ2-1
v_gene: TRBV6-2/TRBV6-3

CDR3aa: CASSSDRAPFQETQYF
j_gene: TRBJ2-5
v_gene: TRBV13

CDR3aa: CASSPDLEQYF
j_gene: TRBJ2-7
v_gene: TRBV18